What follows is one TCR beta chain and its context. No antigen is known for it. The sample originates from a study of human thymus T cells. General study points: Related research described thymic repertoires that were highly overlapping among unrelated individuals.

In corrective heart surgery, resections were taken, and these provided the thymus tissue. Having corrective surgery for congenital heart defects, healthy Finnish infants were the ones who donated. Germline values: CDR1 SGHNT, CDR2 YENEEA. V dropped 5 bases and J dropped 6 bases, with 20 bases sitting between them. This CDR3 comprises 15 residues. Sequenced by immunoSEQ multiplex PCR; TCRdb stores in-frame clones only, minus some. The sample consists of some 120,000 clones, around 94% of them appearing once. What was sequenced was thymus tissue. The sequence was collected from a boy younger than two with a congenital heart defect but otherwise immunologically healthy. The chain has TRBV11-3 and TRBJ2-7; D may match TRBD1 or TRBD2 (6 bases each). This chain's CDR3 is CASSPGLFGGLEQYF. CDR3 nucleotides: TGTGCCAGCAGCCCCGGCCTCTTTGGGGGGCTCGAGCAGTACTTC.